The next 27 T cell receptor beta chains were all read from a single sample in a study of spatial heterogeneity in lung cancer. Documented time point: sample taken at primary tumor resection. Tumor, nontumor lung or frozen PBMC supplied whole RNA, sequenced without sorting. A single record per CDR3 protein comes from TCRdb applying MiXCR to the 5' RACE reads. The sample lists around 92,000 distinct CDR3 sequences; around 12% were seen once. The specimen was PBMCs, collected at surgery. These TCRs come from a male donor with early-stage non-small cell lung cancer.

The chain employs TRBV7-8 and TRBJ2-7; D possibly corresponds to TRBD1 (5 bases). The germline V and J ends were trimmed by 5 bases and 3 bases, with 11 bases remaining between them. Germline V lookup: CDR1 SGHVS, CDR2 FQNEAQ. The CDR3 spans 13 residues. The DNA for the CDR3 is TGTGCCAGCAGCACAAGAAGGGGCTACGAGCAGTACTTC. This codes for CASSTRRGYEQYF.

This clonotype was picked up a small number of times. The rearrangement uses TRBV7-3 and TRBJ2-2, with TRBD2 matching 11 bases. Germline lookup yields CDR1 SGHTA and CDR2 FQGTGA. This CDR3 is 17 amino acids long. The junction had 5 bases not matched to a gene; V was cut back by 3 bases and J by 2 bases. This CDR3 reads CASSFSLAGGNTGELFF. CDR3 DNA: TGTGCCAGCAGCTTCAGCCTAGCGGGGGGTAACACCGGGGAGCTGTTTTTT. The variable domain in full, with the rest retrieved from reference TRBV7-3 and TRBJ2-2, is GAGVSQTPSNKVTEKGKYVELRCDPISGHTALYWYRQSLGQGPEFLIYFQGTGAADDSGLPNDRFFAVRPEGSVSTLKIQRTERGDSAVYLCASSFSLAGGNTGELFFGEGSRLTVL.

CDR3 in amino acids: CASSYQTGRNYGYTF. The DNA of the CDR3 is TGTGCCAGCAGTTACCAGACCGGGAGGAACTATGGCTACACCTTC. The gene calls are TRBV6-5 and TRBJ1-2; D not resolved. CDR1 and CDR2 (germline): MNHEY, SVGAGI. The CDR3 covers 15 residues. Trimming stripped 2 bases from V and 2 bases from J, with 12 bases between.

This rearrangement joins TRBV5-1 to TRBJ1-2, with D uncertain. Trimming removed 3 bases from V and 5 bases from J, with 8 bases in between. The CDR3 spans 12 residues. The germline V gene has CDR1 SGHRS and CDR2 YFSETQ. CDR3 DNA: TGCGCCAGCAGCTGGGATGGGTATGGCTACACCTTC. Residues: CASSWDGYGYTF.

The V call is TRBV29-1, the J call TRBJ2-7; TRBD1 aligns across 8 bases. The CDR3 is made up of 14 amino acids. The germline gives CDR1 SQVTM, CDR2 ANQGSEA. V lost 4 bases, J lost 5 bases, and 10 bases stayed unmatched. This CDR3 reads CSVGAGGAPHEQYF. The CDR3 nucleotides are TGCAGCGTTGGGGCAGGGGGCGCTCCCCACGAGCAGTACTTC.

This clonotype was seen a handful of times. This rearrangement joins TRBV4-1 to TRBJ1-5, with 8 bases aligning to TRBD1. Germline loops: CDR1 MGHRA, CDR2 YSYEKL. The trim removed 4 bases at V and 2 bases at J, leaving 4 bases unmatched. The CDR3 is 15 amino acids. The CDR3, as DNA: TGCGCCAGCAGCCCCAGGGGGCGCGGCAATCAGCCCCAGCATTTT. Amino acid sequence: CASSPRGRGNQPQHF.

The sample holds many counts of this clonotype. The rearrangement uses TRBV5-5 and TRBJ2-7; possibly TRBD1 or TRBD2 for D (5 bases each). V was trimmed by 4 bases and J by 5 bases, leaving 19 bases between them. Per germline, CDR1 SGHKS and CDR2 YYEKEE (reference sequence). The CDR3 sequence is 15 residues long. The CDR3 DNA is TGTGCCAGCAGCCGGGGAGTCGGAGGACAAAACGAGCAGTACTTC. It is translated as CASSRGVGGQNEQYF.

The gene calls are TRBV30 and TRBJ2-1; 7 bases are shared with TRBD2. With V trimmed by 7 bases and J by 3 bases, 6 bases remained unmatched. The CDR3 is 13 amino acids. From germline, CDR1 is GTSNPN and CDR2 SVGIG (reference sequence). As DNA, the CDR3 is TGTGCCTTAAGGCTAGCGGTCTACAATGAGCAGTTCTTC. Protein sequence: CALRLAVYNEQFF.

This clonotype was counted at least ten times. The chain recombines TRBV2 with TRBJ2-3, with D possibly matching TRBD2 (6 bases). V lost 5 bases and J lost 4, with 10 bases in between. Germline V gene sequence: CDR1 SNHLY, CDR2 FYNNEI. CDR3 size: 13 residues. The CDR3 coding sequence is TGTGCCAGCAGTACGGAGGGACCAGATACGCAGTATTTT. It translates to CASSTEGPDTQYF.

The rearrangement joins TRBV12-3 or TRBV12-4 to TRBJ1-5; the D gene is possibly TRBD1 (6 bases). V was cut by 6 bases and J by 5 bases, with 17 bases left in between. The CDR3 covers 15 residues. CDR3 DNA sequence: TGTGCCAGCAGCCCCTATGGGGGGGGCGATCAGCCCCAGCATTTT. It encodes CASSPYGGGDQPQHF.

This clonotype appeared a few times. The rearrangement uses TRBV29-1 and TRBJ2-7, with 11 bases fitting TRBD1. Germline CDR1 and CDR2: SQVTM and ANQGSEA. The CDR3 spans 13 residues. V lost 6 bases to trimming and J lost 2 bases; unmatched junction nucleotides: 3. The CDR3 loop reads CSVRTGGTYEQYF. The CDR3 region has the DNA TGCAGCGTCCGGACAGGGGGCACCTACGAGCAGTACTTC.

V gene TRBV5-6 combines with J gene TRBJ1-1, with 7 bases lining up with TRBD1. The CDR3 has 16 residues. Germline V gene sequence: CDR1 SGHDT, CDR2 YYEEEE. J lost 1 base, V lost 0 bases, and 6 bases had no gene match. In nucleotides, the CDR3 is TGTGCCAGCAGCTTGGCTTACAGGGGAAGGAACACTGAAGCTTTCTTT. Residues: CASSLAYRGRNTEAFF.

This clonotype was picked up a small number of times. The CDR3 bases are TGTGCCAGCTCAAAACGACCACCTGAACAGGGGAGGAGCACAGATACGCAGTATTTT. Amino acid sequence: CASSKRPPEQGRSTDTQYF. The chain couples TRBV18 to TRBJ2-3, with D possibly being TRBD1 (7 bases). This CDR3 spans 19 amino acids. Germline V gene sequence: CDR1 KGHSH, CDR2 LQKENI. The V gene lost 5 bases and the J gene lost 0 bases, with 24 bases spanning the gap. The full variable domain, with the rest looked up from reference TRBV18 and TRBJ2-3, is NAGVMQNPRHLVRRRGQEARLRCSPMKGHSHVYWYRQLPEEGLKFMVYLQKENIIDESGMPKERFSAEFPKEGPSILRIQQVVRGDSAAYFCASSKRPPEQGRSTDTQYFGPGTRLTVL.

This clonotype was counted between two and nine times. The chain links TRBV12-3 or TRBV12-4 to TRBJ1-5, with 10 bases identical to TRBD1. The CDR3 loop spans 15 amino acids. Trimming took 3 bases from V and 6 from J; bases not matched to a gene: 5. The CDR3 is CASSFGGQGTQPQHF. The CDR3 nucleotides are TGTGCCAGCAGTTTTGGGGGACAGGGGACTCAGCCCCAGCATTTT.

The chain joins TRBV7-2 to TRBJ1-1, with TRBD1 as a possible D gene (6 bases). CDR1 and CDR2 from the germline V gene are SGHTA and FQGNSA. The V end lost 4 bases, the J end lost 10 bases, and 13 bases lay between the germline ends. CDR3 length: 12 residues. CDR3 residues: CASSSQGFSAFF. CDR3 DNA: TGTGCCAGCAGCTCACAGGGTTTTTCAGCTTTCTTT.

V is TRBV5-6 and J is TRBJ1-1; D call uncertain. The length of the CDR3 is 11 residues. Germline V gives CDR1 SGHDT, CDR2 YYEEEE. Trimming left V 0 bases short and J 10 bases short, with 7 bases between. The CDR3 is CASSLGQLAFF. The CDR3 coding sequence is TGTGCCAGCAGCTTGGGGCAACTAGCTTTCTTT.

The V and J genes are TRBV7-2 and TRBJ1-1; TRBD1 might be the D (5 bases). The germline V gene has CDR1 SGHTA and CDR2 FQGNSA. V was clipped by 5 bases and J by 11 bases, with 15 bases between them. The CDR3 is 12 amino acids. CDR3 coding DNA: TGTGCCAGCAGCAGAGACAGTGGTCGGGCTTTCTTT. It encodes CASSRDSGRAFF. The full variable domain, its missing parts supplied by reference TRBV7-2 and TRBJ1-1, is GAGVSQSPSNKVTEKGKDVELRCDPISGHTALYWYRQSLGQGLEFLIYFQGNSAPDKSGLPSDRFSAERTGGSVSTLTIQRTQQEDSAVYLCASSRDSGRAFFGQGTRLTVV.

CDR3 sequence reads: CSASQLAKNIQYF. The CDR3 DNA sequence: TGCAGTGCTAGCCAACTAGCCAAAAACATTCAGTACTTC. V and J are TRBV20-1 and TRBJ2-4; D is ambiguous. The germline V gene encodes CDR1 DFQATT and CDR2 SNEGSKA (reference sequence). V shed 3 bases and J shed 0 bases, with 6 bases lying between them. This CDR3 has 13 amino acids.

On this clonotype: This clone may be a read error of a much larger clone one base away. The chain carries TRBV3-1 and TRBJ2-1; D call uncertain. Germline assignment: CDR1 LGHDT and CDR2 YNNKEL (reference sequence). This CDR3 has 15 amino acids. Trimming took off 7 bases at V and 6 bases at J, with 19 bases between the two ends. The DNA for the CDR3 is TGTGCCAGCAAGCCCGCTCAGGACGCTGCCAATGAGCAGTTCTTC. Translating it yields CASKPAQDAANEQFF.

The chain combines TRBV19 with TRBJ1-5, with D possibly TRBD1 on 6 matching bases. Trimming cost V 5 bases and J 7 bases, with 15 bases left between them. This CDR3 region has 14 residues. Germline lookup yields CDR1 LNHDA and CDR2 SQIVND (reference sequence). The DNA for the CDR3 is TGTGCCAGTAGTCCCGCAGGGGCACGCCAGCCCCAGCATTTT. Translated: CASSPAGARQPQHF. Combining the CDR3 with reference TRBV19 and TRBJ1-5 gives the whole variable domain DGGITQSPKYLFRKEGQNVTLSCEQNLNHDAMYWYRQDPGQGLRLIYYSQIVNDFQKGDIAEGYSVSREKKESFPLTVTSAQKNPTAFYLCASSPAGARQPQHFGDGTRLSIL.

This clonotype was counted at least ten times. The CDR3 here is CSARQGNQPQHF. The CDR3 DNA reads as TGCAGTGCTAGACAGGGCAATCAGCCCCAGCATTTT. J is TRBJ1-5 and V is TRBV20-1; D is unresolved. There are 12 residues in the CDR3. Trimming removed 2 bases from V and 2 bases from J, with 4 bases in between. The germline V gene encodes CDR1 DFQATT and CDR2 SNEGSKA (reference sequence).

This clonotype was picked up a small number of times. Mismatch with germline at one junction end may stem from a read error. The rearrangement joins TRBV7-2 to TRBJ2-3; no clear D gene. CDR3 length equals 11 residues. Germline V gene lookup returns CDR1 SGHTA and CDR2 FQGNSA. CDR3 region: CASSRRDAQYF. The DNA of the CDR3 is TGTGCCAGCAGCAGGAGAGATGCGCAGTATTTT. The variable domain in full, with the rest retrieved from reference TRBV7-2 and TRBJ2-3, is GAGVSQSPSNKVTEKGKDVELRCDPISGHTALYWYRQSLGQGLEFLIYFQGNSAPDKSGLPSDRFSAERTGGSVSTLTIQRTQQEDSAVYLCASSRRDAQYFGPGTRLTVL.

The rearrangement joins TRBV30 to TRBJ2-7; no clear D. Per germline, CDR1 GTSNPN and CDR2 SVGIG (reference sequence). V was shortened by 5 bases and J by 1 base, with 15 bases between the two germline ends. CDR3 length: 14 residues. CDR3 protein: CAWQAAAQSYEQYF. The CDR3 DNA sequence: TGTGCCTGGCAGGCGGCCGCCCAGTCCTACGAGCAGTACTTC.

This clonotype was seen only a few times. In DNA, the CDR3 is TGTGCCAGCAGTCCAATAGCGGGAGGATACAATGAGCAGTTCTTC. Translating it yields CASSPIAGGYNEQFF. V usage is TRBV6-2 or TRBV6-3 and J usage is TRBJ2-1, with 10 positions matching TRBD2. The V gene end was trimmed by 5 bases and the J gene end by 4 bases; junction bases not matched to a gene: 5. The germline gives CDR1 MNHEY, CDR2 SVGEGT. This CDR3 has 15 residues.

This clonotype was recorded many times. The rearrangement uses TRBV3-1 and TRBJ1-4; 9 bases agree with TRBD1. Germline V gives CDR1 LGHDT, CDR2 YNNKEL (reference sequence). Germline trimming cut 1 base from V and 7 bases from J; bases unmatched to any gene: 7. The CDR3 is made up of 16 amino acids. CDR3 amino acids: CASSQGDRAKFEKLFF. The CDR3 DNA reads TGTGCCAGCAGCCAAGGGGACAGGGCAAAATTTGAAAAACTGTTTTTT.

This clonotype was seen only a few times. The chain carries TRBV3-1 and TRBJ2-5; D call uncertain. Trimming left V 4 bases short and J 3 bases short, with 6 bases between. The CDR3 has 12 amino acids. The germline V gene has CDR1 LGHDT and CDR2 YNNKEL (reference sequence). CDR3 in amino acids: CASSRKEETQYF. CDR3 DNA sequence: TGTGCCAGCAGCCGGAAAGAAGAGACCCAGTACTTC.

A few counts support this clonotype. The chain carries TRBV12-3 or TRBV12-4 and TRBJ2-1; 7 bases fit TRBD2. This CDR3 has 13 residues. The trim removed 6 bases at V and 7 bases at J, leaving 6 bases unmatched. The CDR3 here is CASRFRSGNEQFF. In DNA form, the CDR3 reads TGTGCCAGCAGATTCCGTAGCGGGAATGAGCAGTTCTTC.